This entry concerns a single T cell receptor (beta chain). Its antigen remains unidentified. Investigators divided CD4+ cells into CD45RA+ naive and CD45RA-negative memory subsets. This sample is part of a study of shared clonotypes between healthy human individuals. V shed 5 bases and J shed 1 base, with 12 bases lying between them. CDR1 is KGHSH and CDR2 is LQKENI in the germline V gene. The CDR3 contains 14 residues. Measured with immunoSEQ multiplex PCR; TCRdb has only the in-frame clones, and not every one. The data hold about 1.1 million clones, with about 72% observed a single time. Study results and limitations: Larger estimated richness was generally seen in naive subsets than in memory subsets. Specimens sampled were limited to blood, with tissue repertoires likely differing. Since donors were few, the genetic and exposure-history diversity represented was limited.

The source is a man aged 18 to 35 in good health. Some clones in this sample may be carry-over from other donors' samples. The chain couples TRBV18 to TRBJ2-7; D is perhaps TRBD1 or TRBD2 (5 bases each). Material for sequencing was memory CD4+ T cells from PBMCs. As to subset: CD45RA-negative fraction. CDR3 coding DNA: TGTGCCAGCTCAGAACAGGACTCGTCCTACGAGCAGTACTTC. Translation: CASSEQDSSYEQYF.